What follows are 27 T cell receptor beta chains derived from one specimen sequenced in a study of vaccination effects on CD4 cells after COVID-19. The culture ran for 10 days before CD4+ T cells were isolated. Participants completed two doses of the BNT162b2 or mRNA-1273 vaccine. These receptors have no identified antigens. This table comes from immunoSEQ multiplex PCR, and its TCRdb copy is limited to in-frame clones, with some not included. The sample yields tens of thousands of clones, 73% seen once. The source was CD4+ T cells from PBMCs cultured without peptide, collected after COVID-19 vaccination. The receptors originated from a human donor who received a COVID-19 vaccine.

CDR3: CASSSGTSSGNTIYF. CDR3 nucleotides: TGTGCCAGCAGCTCAGGGACCTCCTCTGGAAACACCATATATTTT. This sequence joins TRBV5-4 and TRBJ1-3, with a weak D call TRBD1 (5 bases). This CDR3 spans 15 amino acids. Germline V gene lookup returns CDR1 SGHNT and CDR2 YYREEE (reference sequence). V was shortened by 3 bases and J by 0 bases, with 10 bases between the two germline ends.

The chain combines TRBV5-1 with TRBJ2-7; tentatively, D is TRBD1 or TRBD2 (5 bases each). The CDR3 spans 17 residues. Germline V gives CDR1 SGHRS, CDR2 YFSETQ. The CDR3 DNA sequence: TGCGCCAGCAGCTTGAGTGGGGCGGGTGCGGGTTCCTATGAGCAGTACGTC. It specifies CASSLSGAGAGSYEQYV.

The chain joins TRBV19 to TRBJ1-3, with D uncertain. Germline CDR1 LNHDA, CDR2 SQIVND (reference sequence). V lost 3 bases and J 0 bases, leaving 6 bases between the germline ends. This CDR3 contains 14 residues. CDR3 sequence reads: CASSISFSGNTIYF. The CDR3, as DNA: TGTGCCAGTAGTATCAGTTTCTCTGGAAACACCATATATTTT.

V usage is TRBV19 and J usage is TRBJ1-6; tentative D call: TRBD1 (5 bases). Trimming removed 3 bases at V and 9 bases at J, with 15 bases between. This CDR3 region has 15 residues. Germline CDR1 and CDR2: LNHDA and SQIVND (reference sequence). The CDR3 is CASSMPGVGSSPLHF. The CDR3 coding sequence is TGTGCCAGTAGTATGCCGGGGGTCGGGAGTTCACCCCTCCACTTT.

The chain has TRBV30 and TRBJ1-2; the D gene is possibly TRBD1 (6 bases). Germline V CDR1 and CDR2: GTSNPN, SVGIG (reference sequence). The CDR3 sequence is 16 residues long. Trimming left V 0 bases short and J 0 bases short, with 14 bases between. The CDR3 loop reads CAWSVNRDTTNYGYTF. The CDR3 DNA is TGTGCCTGGAGTGTCAATCGGGACACCACTAACTATGGCTACACCTTC.

The V gene is TRBV10-3, the J gene TRBJ1-2; a weak D match, TRBD1 (6 bases). V lost 2 bases to trimming and J lost 8 bases, with 12 bases between them. From germline, CDR1 is ENHRY and CDR2 SYGVKD. CDR3 length equals 13 residues. The CDR3 spells CAISETNREGYTF. The CDR3 nucleotides are TGTGCCATCAGTGAGACGAACAGGGAAGGCTACACCTTC.

This clone was counted a few times. The V and J genes are TRBV30 and TRBJ1-4; D is ambiguous. V lost 2 bases and J 4 bases, leaving 14 bases between the germline ends. This CDR3 comprises 15 residues. Germline assignment: CDR1 GTSNPN and CDR2 SVGIG (reference sequence). The CDR3 DNA is TGTGCCTGGAGTTTCAGGAGACGGAGTAATGAAAAACTGTTTTTT. It is translated as CAWSFRRRSNEKLFF.

The rearrangement joins TRBV11-1 to TRBJ2-2, with D possibly being TRBD1 or TRBD2 (5 bases each). There are 15 residues in the CDR3. The ends were cut back, 3 bases at V and 5 bases at J, with 13 bases in the middle. Germline lookup yields CDR1 SGHAT and CDR2 FQDESV (reference sequence). The CDR3 DNA follows: TGTGCCAGCAGCTTTGGGACGGCGAGGACCGGGGAGCTGTTTTTT. Translation: CASSFGTARTGELFF.

The V gene is TRBV14, the J gene TRBJ1-6; D perhaps matches TRBD1 (6 bases). The V end lost 5 bases, the J end lost 14 bases, and 19 bases lay between the germline ends. Germline values: CDR1 SGHDN, CDR2 FVKESK. The CDR3 is 14 residues long. The CDR3 nucleotides are TGTGCCAGCAGCTACTACGTAGGGGGAAGTTCCCTCCACTTT. Its protein is CASSYYVGGSSLHF.

V usage is TRBV10-2 and J usage is TRBJ2-3; 12 nucleotides align to TRBD2. The CDR3 contains 18 residues. V shed 0 bases and J 3 bases; nucleotides not matched to a gene: 7. The germline V gene encodes CDR1 WSHSY and CDR2 SAAADI. The DNA of the CDR3 is TGCGCCAGCAGTGAGTCCCGGGTGGGGACTAGCGGGACAGATACGCAGTATTTT. Translating it yields CASSESRVGTSGTDTQYF.

The rearrangement joins TRBV30 to TRBJ1-5; the D gene is possibly TRBD1 (5 bases). The germline V gene has CDR1 GTSNPN and CDR2 SVGIG (reference sequence). V was pared by 0 bases and J by 5 bases, with 11 bases between. This CDR3 spans 14 amino acids. The CDR3 DNA follows: TGTGCCTGGAGTGTACCTGGGACTGATCAGCCCCAGCATTTT. This sequence encodes CAWSVPGTDQPQHF.

The chain is built from TRBV28 and TRBJ1-1; D unclear. This CDR3 is 13 amino acids long. The germline V gene has CDR1 MDHEN and CDR2 SYDVKM. The V end was cut by 6 bases, the J end by 0 bases, with 8 bases between. The DNA of the CDR3 is TGTGCCAGCAGGGGCCAGGTGAACACTGAAGCTTTCTTT. This translates into CASRGQVNTEAFF.

This clone has a single count. The V call is TRBV5-1, the J call TRBJ1-2; TRBD1 agrees at 9 bases. The CDR3 is 16 residues long. Trimming cost V 4 bases and J 5 bases; bases outside gene matches: 12. CDR1 is SGHRS and CDR2 is YFSETQ in the germline V gene. The CDR3 DNA reads TGCGCCAGCAGCCCCGGGACAGGGCCTGTCCTGTATGGCTACACCTTC. Amino acids: CASSPGTGPVLYGYTF. The whole variable domain, filled in from reference TRBV5-1 and TRBJ1-2, reads KAGVTQTPRYLIKTRGQQVTLSCSPISGHRSVSWYQQTPGQGLQFLFEYFSETQRNKGNFPGRFSGRQFSNSRSEMNVSTLELGDSALYLCASSPGTGPVLYGYTFGSGTRLTVV.

The chain recombines TRBV24-1 with TRBJ2-5; D is perhaps TRBD1 or TRBD2 (5 bases each). Trimming stripped 5 bases from V and 5 bases from J, with 11 bases between. The CDR3 loop spans 13 amino acids. In germline, CDR1 is KGHDR, CDR2 SFDVKD. This CDR3 reads CATSAGGRETQYF. The CDR3 DNA reads as TGTGCCACCAGTGCTGGGGGAAGGGAGACCCAGTACTTC.

This clone was observed a few times. The chain combines TRBV6-5 with TRBJ1-5; perhaps TRBD1 as D (6 bases). The V end lost 10 bases, the J end lost 2 bases, and 9 bases lay between the germline ends. This CDR3 is built from 12 residues. Germline V gene sequence: CDR1 MNHEY, CDR2 SVGAGI. CDR3 loop: CATRQGNQPQHF. The DNA for the CDR3 is TGTGCCACCAGACAGGGCAATCAGCCCCAGCATTTT.

The rearrangement joins TRBV2 to TRBJ1-2; D not resolved. CDR1 and CDR2 (germline): SNHLY, FYNNEI. V was pared by 8 bases and J by 3 bases, with 13 bases between. The CDR3 totals 13 residues. The CDR3 protein is CASRDEGDYGYTF. In DNA, the CDR3 is TGTGCCAGCCGGGATGAGGGTGACTATGGCTACACCTTC.

The genes are TRBV6-5 and TRBJ1-4, with a weak D call TRBD1 (6 bases). The CDR3 loop spans 14 amino acids. With 5 bases removed from V and 6 bases from J, the gap between germline ends came to 13 bases. Germline CDR1 MNHEY, CDR2 SVGAGI. CDR3 sequence: CASSRGTYDEKLFF. The CDR3 DNA is TGTGCCAGCAGTCGCGGGACATATGATGAAAAACTGTTTTTT.

This chain connects TRBV5-1 to TRBJ2-3, with D perhaps TRBD2 (5 bases). This CDR3 is 14 amino acids long. Trimming took off 3 bases at V and 5 bases at J, with 13 bases between the two ends. Germline V gene data show CDR1 as SGHRS and CDR2 as YFSETQ. The CDR3 sequence is CASSSQAGEDTQYF. The DNA for the CDR3 is TGCGCCAGCAGCTCCCAGGCCGGGGAAGATACGCAGTATTTT.

This rearrangement joins TRBV29-1 to TRBJ1-3; 10 bases map to TRBD1. The CDR3 is 12 amino acids. CDR1 is SQVTM and CDR2 is ANQGSEA in the germline V gene. The J segment lost 4 bases and the V segment lost 6 bases, leaving 0 bases of the junction unmatched. CDR3 sequence (DNA): TGCAGCGTGGGACAGGGGGGAAACACCATATATTTT. This gives the protein CSVGQGGNTIYF. Full variable domain (outside the CDR3, taken from reference TRBV29-1 and TRBJ1-3): SAVISQKPSRDICQRGTSLTIQCQVDSQVTMMFWYRQQPGQSLTLIATANQGSEATYESGFVIDKFPISRPNLTFSTLTVSNMSPEDSSIYLCSVGQGGNTIYFGEGSWLTVV.

The chain couples TRBV19 to TRBJ2-2; 8 bases fit TRBD1. Germline CDR1 and CDR2: LNHDA and SQIVND (reference sequence). CDR3 length: 18 amino acids. The trim removed 5 bases at V and 4 bases at J, leaving 15 bases unmatched. This CDR3 is CASSYSGKWTGSTGELFF. The DNA of the CDR3 is TGTGCCAGTAGTTATAGTGGAAAGTGGACAGGGAGCACCGGGGAGCTGTTTTTT.

The chain uses TRBV15 and TRBJ2-5; weak D call: TRBD1 (5 bases). The CDR3 is 14 amino acids. From germline, CDR1 is LNHNV and CDR2 YYDKDF (reference sequence). Trimming left V 0 bases short and J 3 bases short, with 8 bases between. As DNA, the CDR3 is TGTGCCACCAGCAGAGATCAAGGGGAAGAGACCCAGTACTTC. It codes for CATSRDQGEETQYF.

The rearrangement links TRBV28 to TRBJ2-3; no firm D call. Trimming took 3 bases from V and 4 from J, leaving 2 bases between them. The CDR3 covers 11 residues. Germline CDR1 is MDHEN and CDR2 is SYDVKM. CDR3 region: CASSFADTQYF. The CDR3 DNA reads TGTGCCAGCAGTTTTGCAGATACGCAGTATTTT.

J is TRBJ1-5 and V is TRBV4-1; D gene uncertain. Trimming stripped 3 bases from V and 2 bases from J, with 17 bases between. The CDR3 length is 17 residues. Germline V gene data show CDR1 as MGHRA and CDR2 as YSYEKL. The CDR3 region has the DNA TGCGCCAGCAGCCAGGAACGGGGAGGTTTCGGCAATCAGCCCCAGCATTTT. It specifies CASSQERGGFGNQPQHF.

This chain uses TRBV4-3 with TRBJ2-7; 9 bases line up with TRBD1. Germline CDR1 is LGHNA and CDR2 is YSLEER. V lost 0 bases, J lost 6 bases, and 21 bases stayed unmatched. The CDR3 is 20 amino acids. The CDR3 region is CASSQDRRGQGLITGFEQYV. In DNA form, the CDR3 reads TGCGCCAGCAGCCAAGATCGGCGGGGACAGGGATTAATCACTGGGTTCGAGCAGTACGTC.

The chain links TRBV5-1 to TRBJ1-2, with D perhaps matching TRBD1 (6 bases). The CDR3 sequence is 13 residues long. From germline, CDR1 is SGHRS and CDR2 YFSETQ. Trimming took off 0 bases at V and 4 bases at J, with 7 bases between the two ends. CDR3 DNA: TGCGCCAGCAGCTTGGAGACAGGCTATGGCTACACCTTC. It is translated as CASSLETGYGYTF. The full variable domain, its missing parts supplied by reference TRBV5-1 and TRBJ1-2, is KAGVTQTPRYLIKTRGQQVTLSCSPISGHRSVSWYQQTPGQGLQFLFEYFSETQRNKGNFPGRFSGRQFSNSRSEMNVSTLELGDSALYLCASSLETGYGYTFGSGTRLTVV.

The chain joins TRBV24-1 to TRBJ2-3; D call uncertain. The CDR3 sequence is 14 residues long. V was pared by 5 bases and J by 0 bases, with 8 bases between. CDR1 KGHDR and CDR2 SFDVKD come from the germline V gene. The chain's CDR3 is CATSAWDSTDTQYF. As DNA, the CDR3 is TGTGCCACCAGTGCCTGGGATAGCACAGATACGCAGTATTTT.

The rearrangement joins TRBV10-1 to TRBJ2-7; possible D gene TRBD2, 6 bases. This CDR3 spans 16 amino acids. Looked up from germline, CDR1 is WNHNN and CDR2 is SYGVQD (reference sequence). Trimming cost V 5 bases and J 7 bases, with 24 bases left between them. For the CDR3, the DNA is TGCGCCAGCAGTTTCACCCCTAGCGACGGAGGGTGGGAGCAGTACGTC. Its protein is CASSFTPSDGGWEQYV.